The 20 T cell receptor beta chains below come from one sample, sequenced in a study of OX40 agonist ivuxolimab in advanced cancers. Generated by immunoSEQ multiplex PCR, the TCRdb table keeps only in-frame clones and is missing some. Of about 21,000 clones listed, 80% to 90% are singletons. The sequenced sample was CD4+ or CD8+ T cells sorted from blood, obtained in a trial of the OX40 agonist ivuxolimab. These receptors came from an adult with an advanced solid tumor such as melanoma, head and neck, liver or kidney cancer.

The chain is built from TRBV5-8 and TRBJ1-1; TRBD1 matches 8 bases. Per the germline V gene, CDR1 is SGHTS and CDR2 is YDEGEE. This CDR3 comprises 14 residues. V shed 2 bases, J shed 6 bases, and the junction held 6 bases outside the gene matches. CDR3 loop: CASSLTGQGSEAFF. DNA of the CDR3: TGTGCCAGCAGCTTAACAGGACAGGGCTCTGAAGCTTTCTTT.

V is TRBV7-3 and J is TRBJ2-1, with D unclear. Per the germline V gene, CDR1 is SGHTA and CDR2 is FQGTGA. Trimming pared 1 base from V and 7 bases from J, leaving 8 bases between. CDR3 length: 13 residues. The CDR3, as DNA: TGTGCCAGCAGCTTAAGATCAAGGAATGAGCAGTTCTTC. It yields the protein CASSLRSRNEQFF. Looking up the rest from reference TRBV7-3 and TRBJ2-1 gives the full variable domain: GAGVSQTPSNKVTEKGKYVELRCDPISGHTALYWYRQSLGQGPEFLIYFQGTGAADDSGLPNDRFFAVRPEGSVSTLKIQRTERGDSAVYLCASSLRSRNEQFFGPGTRLTVL.

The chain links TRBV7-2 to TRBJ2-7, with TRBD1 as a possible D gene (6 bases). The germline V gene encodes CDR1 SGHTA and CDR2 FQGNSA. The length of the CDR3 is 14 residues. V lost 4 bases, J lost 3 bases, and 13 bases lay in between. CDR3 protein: CASSSMDRDYEQYF. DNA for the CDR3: TGTGCCAGCAGCTCCATGGACAGAGACTACGAGCAGTACTTC.

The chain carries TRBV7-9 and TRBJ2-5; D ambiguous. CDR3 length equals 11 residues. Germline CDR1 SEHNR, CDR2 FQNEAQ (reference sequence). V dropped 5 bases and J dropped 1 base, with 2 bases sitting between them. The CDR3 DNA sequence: TGTGCCAGCAGCCCCCAAGAGACCCAGTACTTC. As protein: CASSPQETQYF.

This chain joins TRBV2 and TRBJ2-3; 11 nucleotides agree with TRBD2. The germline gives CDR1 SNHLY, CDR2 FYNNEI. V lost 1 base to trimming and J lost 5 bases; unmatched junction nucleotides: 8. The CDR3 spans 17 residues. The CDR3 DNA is TGTGCCAGCAGTGAAGTCACTAGCGGGGGCTCTAGAGATACGCAGTATTTT. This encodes CASSEVTSGGSRDTQYF.

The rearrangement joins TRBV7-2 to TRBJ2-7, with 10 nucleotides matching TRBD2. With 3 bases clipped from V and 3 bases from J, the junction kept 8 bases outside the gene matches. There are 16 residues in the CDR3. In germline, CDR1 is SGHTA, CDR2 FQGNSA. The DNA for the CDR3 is TGTGCCAGCAGCTTTTCGCCTAGCGGGGGACACTACGAGCAGTACTTC. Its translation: CASSFSPSGGHYEQYF.

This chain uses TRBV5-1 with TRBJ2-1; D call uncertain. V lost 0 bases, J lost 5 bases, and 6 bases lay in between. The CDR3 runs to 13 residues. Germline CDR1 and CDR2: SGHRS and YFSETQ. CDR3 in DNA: TGCGCCAGCAGCTTGGGCTACAACAATGAGCAGTTCTTC. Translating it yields CASSLGYNNEQFF.

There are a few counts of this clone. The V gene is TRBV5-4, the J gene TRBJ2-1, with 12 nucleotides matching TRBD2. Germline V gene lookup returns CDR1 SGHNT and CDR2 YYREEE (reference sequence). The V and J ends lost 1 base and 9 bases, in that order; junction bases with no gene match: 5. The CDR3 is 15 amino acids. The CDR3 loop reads CASSLLAGGAFEQFF. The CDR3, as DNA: TGTGCCAGCAGCTTGCTAGCGGGGGGGGCCTTTGAGCAGTTCTTC.

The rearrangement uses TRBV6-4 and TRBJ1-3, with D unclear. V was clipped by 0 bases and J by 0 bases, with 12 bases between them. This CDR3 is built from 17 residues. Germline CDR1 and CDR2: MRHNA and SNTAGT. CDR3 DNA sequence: TGTGCCAGCAGTGACTCGATAGGCCTCCTCTCTGGAAACACCATATATTTT. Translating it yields CASSDSIGLLSGNTIYF.

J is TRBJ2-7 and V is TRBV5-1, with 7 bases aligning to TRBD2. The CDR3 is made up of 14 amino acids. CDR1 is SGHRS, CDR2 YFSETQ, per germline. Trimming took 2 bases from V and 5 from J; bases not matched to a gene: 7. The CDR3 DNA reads TGCGCCAGCAGCTTTACTAGCGCGGAGGACGAGCAGTACTTC. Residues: CASSFTSAEDEQYF.

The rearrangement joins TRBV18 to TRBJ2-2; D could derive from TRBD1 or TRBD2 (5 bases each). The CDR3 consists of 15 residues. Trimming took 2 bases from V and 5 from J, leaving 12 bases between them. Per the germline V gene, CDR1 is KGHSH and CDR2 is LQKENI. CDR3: CASSPRDDVTGELFF. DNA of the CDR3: TGTGCCAGCTCACCAAGGGACGACGTTACCGGGGAGCTGTTTTTT.

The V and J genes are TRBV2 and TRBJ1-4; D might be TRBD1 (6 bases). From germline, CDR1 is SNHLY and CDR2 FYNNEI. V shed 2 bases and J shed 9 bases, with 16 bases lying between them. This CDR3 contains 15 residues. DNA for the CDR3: TGTGCCAGCAGTGAAAGTCGGGGGGCACGCAAAAAACTGTTTTTT. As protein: CASSESRGARKKLFF.

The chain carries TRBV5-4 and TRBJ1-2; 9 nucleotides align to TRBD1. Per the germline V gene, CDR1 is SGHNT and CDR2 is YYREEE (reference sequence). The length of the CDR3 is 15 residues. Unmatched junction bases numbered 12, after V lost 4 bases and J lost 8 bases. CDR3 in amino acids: CASSPGRDRVGGYTF. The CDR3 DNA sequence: TGTGCCAGCAGCCCGGGACGGGACAGGGTTGGAGGCTACACCTTC.

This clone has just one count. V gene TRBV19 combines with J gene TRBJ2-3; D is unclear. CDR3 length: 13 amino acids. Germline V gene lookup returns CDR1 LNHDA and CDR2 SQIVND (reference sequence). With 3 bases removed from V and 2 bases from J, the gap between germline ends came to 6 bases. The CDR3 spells CASSIQLTDTQYF. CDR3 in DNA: TGTGCCAGTAGTATTCAACTCACAGATACGCAGTATTTT.

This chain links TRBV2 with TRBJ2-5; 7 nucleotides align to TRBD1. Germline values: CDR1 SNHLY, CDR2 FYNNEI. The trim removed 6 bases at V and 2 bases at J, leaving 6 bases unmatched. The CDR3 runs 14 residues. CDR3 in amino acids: CASSGTASQETQYF. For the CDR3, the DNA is TGTGCCAGCAGCGGGACAGCATCACAAGAGACCCAGTACTTC.

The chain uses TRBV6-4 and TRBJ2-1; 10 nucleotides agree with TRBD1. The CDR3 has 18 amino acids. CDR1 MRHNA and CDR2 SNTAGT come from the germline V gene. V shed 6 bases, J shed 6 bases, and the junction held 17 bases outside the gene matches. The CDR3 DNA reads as TGTGCCAGCAGACGGGACAGGGGACCCCACCTCCCCTTCAATGAGCAGTTCTTC. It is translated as CASRRDRGPHLPFNEQFF.

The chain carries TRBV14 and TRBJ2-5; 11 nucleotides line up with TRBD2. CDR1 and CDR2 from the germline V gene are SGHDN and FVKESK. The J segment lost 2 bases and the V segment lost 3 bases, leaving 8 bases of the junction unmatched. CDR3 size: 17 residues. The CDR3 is CASSQEPGLAAQETQYF. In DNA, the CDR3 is TGTGCCAGCAGCCAGGAACCGGGACTAGCGGCACAAGAGACCCAGTACTTC.

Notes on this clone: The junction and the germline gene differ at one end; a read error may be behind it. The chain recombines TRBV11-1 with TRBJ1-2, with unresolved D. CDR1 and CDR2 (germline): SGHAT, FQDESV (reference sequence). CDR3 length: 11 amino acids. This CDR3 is CASSLAARINF. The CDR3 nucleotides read TGTGCCAGCAGCTTAGCTGCCCGTATAAACTTC.

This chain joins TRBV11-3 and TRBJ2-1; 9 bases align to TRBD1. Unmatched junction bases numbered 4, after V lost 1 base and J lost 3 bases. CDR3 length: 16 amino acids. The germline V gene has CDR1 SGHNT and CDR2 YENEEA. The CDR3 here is CASSLVGTGSYNEQFF. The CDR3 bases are TGTGCCAGCAGCTTAGTGGGGACAGGGAGCTACAATGAGCAGTTCTTC.

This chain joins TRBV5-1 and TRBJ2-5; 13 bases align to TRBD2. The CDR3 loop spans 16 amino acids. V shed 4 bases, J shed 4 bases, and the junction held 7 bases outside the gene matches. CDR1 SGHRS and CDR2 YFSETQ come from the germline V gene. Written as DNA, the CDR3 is TGCGCCAGCAGCGCCTACCGACTAGCGGGAGGAGAGACCCAGTACTTC. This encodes CASSAYRLAGGETQYF.